The 5 T cell receptor beta chains presented below share a single source sample, sequenced in a study of identifying expanded T cells in peripheral blood (dated 2019 in TCRdb). Library preparation was by the immunoSEQ multiplex PCR assay. What TCRdb holds here is the immuneACCESS table cut down to in-frame rearrangements. Part of the clones is not present; checked against another copy, under half of the missing clones reflect an unresolved V gene, and the others are unexplained. In all, the sample holds some 90,000 clones, and 70% to 90% of those were seen once. The top ten hold roughly 5.5% of the sample. The sequenced material came from blood. The receptor set was obtained from a person aged 18-70 years in good health.

The CDR3 DNA reads TGTGCCAGCAGCGTAGGACGTCGGAACACTGAAGCTTTCTTT. As protein: CASSVGRRNTEAFF. The chain is built from TRBV9 and TRBJ1-1; no definite D call. The V end lost 0 bases, the J end lost 1 base, and 7 bases lay between the germline ends. Germline CDR1 reads SGDLS; CDR2 reads YYNGEE. The CDR3 loop spans 14 amino acids.

The chain employs TRBV29-1 and TRBJ2-7, with TRBD1 identical over 7 bases. Germline V gene sequence: CDR1 SQVTM, CDR2 ANQGSEA. CDR3 size: 12 residues. Unmatched junction bases numbered 9, after V lost 6 bases and J lost 7 bases. CDR3 coding DNA: TGCAGCGTGACAGGGACCACGGCGGAGCAGTACTTC. This encodes CSVTGTTAEQYF.

The chain is built from TRBV6-4 and TRBJ2-7; D is undetermined. CDR1 MRHNA and CDR2 SNTAGT come from the germline V gene. V was pared by 4 bases and J by 5 bases, with 3 bases between. There are 10 residues in the CDR3. CDR3 coding DNA: TGTGCCAGCAGTGGGAACGAGCAGTACTTC. It yields the protein CASSGNEQYF.

This clone was counted a single time. The chain recombines TRBV6-5 with TRBJ2-2; D remains unclear. V was trimmed by 2 bases and J by 3 bases, leaving 10 bases between them. Germline V gene lookup returns CDR1 MNHEY and CDR2 SVGAGI. The CDR3 consists of 15 residues. The CDR3 loop reads CASSYGAGYTGELFF. CDR3 nucleotide sequence: TGTGCCAGCAGTTACGGAGCCGGGTACACCGGGGAGCTGTTTTTT.

The rearrangement joins TRBV30 to TRBJ1-3; a weak D match, TRBD1 (5 bases). Trimming removed 6 bases from V and 5 bases from J, with 23 bases in between. The CDR3 runs to 16 residues. Germline V gene lookup returns CDR1 GTSNPN and CDR2 SVGIG (reference sequence). This CDR3 reads CACRRGGTGPRNTIYF. CDR3 nucleotide sequence: TGTGCCTGCCGCCGGGGGGGGACGGGGCCCCGAAACACCATATATTTT.